Reported below is one T cell receptor (beta chain). Its antigen remains unidentified. These data come from a study of T cell repertoires in cytomegalovirus infection. Study as a whole: Public TCR beta signatures marked donors with CMV infection and the matching HLA.

Points from the study as a whole: Pooled public TCR beta family frequency picked out CMV carriers with the relevant HLA. HLA-C-restricted TCR beta clonotypes specific for CMV led the ex vivo response.

TCRdb re-called the reads with MiXCR, one entry per CDR3 protein. The profile shows approximately 180,000 distinct CDR3 sequences, 7.5% to 10% of them singletons. Germline CDR1 MGHRA, CDR2 YSYEKL. V gave up 1 base and J gave up 10 bases, with 19 bases separating them. CDR3 length: 15 amino acids. The gene calls are TRBV4-1 and TRBJ1-1; tentatively, D is TRBD1 (6 bases). Material: PBMCs. The source is a human donor in good health (CMV status not recorded). Some clones in this sample may be carry-over from other donors' samples. CDR3 in DNA: TGCGCCAGCAGCCAAGCTTCGTCCAGGGGTTTGTCAGCTTTCTTT. This encodes CASSQASSRGLSAFF.